Below, one T cell receptor (beta chain) is given with its context. The sample holds a few counts of this clonotype. Its antigen target is currently unknown. Base qualities are missing; no much larger clone stands one base away. The sample's treatment or condition label, in plain terms: live attenuated yellow fever vaccine strain. PBMCs were isolated from peripheral blood using a standard Ficoll-Paque protocol. Dynabeads CD4 and CD8 positive selection kits were used to isolate CD4 and CD8 T-cell fractions. TriZol was used to extract RNA from bulk PBMCs, from CD4 and CD8 fractions, and from dextramer-positive and dextramer-negative fractions. This sample is drawn from a study of T cells after yellow fever vaccination (dated by TCRdb to about 2019). About the study as a whole: The SMART-Seq v4 Ultra Low Input RNA kit was used to prepare libraries from fractions with low cell numbers. Two healthy male donors made up the cohort, one aged 18 to 29 years and the other aged 30 to 40 years. To follow T-cell clones before and after both primary and booster YFV17D yellow fever vaccination, bulk TCR alpha and beta repertoires underwent longitudinal sequencing. Blood was collected at multiple timepoints before and after primary and secondary immunization, and bulk PBMC replicates and cell subsets were isolated. The investigation overall reported the following: After the booster, most clones that had expanded after primary vaccination were detected again (around 95% of CD4 and more than 80% of CD8), suggesting broad maintenance of memory. A small share of clonotypes was detected in both CD4 and CD8 compartments, with the overlap likely arising from convergent recombination. Compared with the primary T-cell response, the secondary T-cell response was weaker but faster, peaking on day 5 rather than day 15. Computational filtering was needed because FACS-sorted repertoires could contain abundant contaminating clonotypes from the bulk population. Because the study included only a couple of donors, the extent to which the findings can be generalized is limited.

The CDR3 holds 16 amino acids from the cysteine to the phenylalanine. The DNA shown is the 48-base CDR3, in frame from base 1. V is trimmed back by 4 bases and J by 7 bases, and the junction contains 10 bases that no gene match accounts for. According to the germline V gene, CDR1 reads SGHTA and CDR2 reads FQGNSA. Synthesis of TCR cDNA relied on 5'RACE template switching, a step that introduced a universal primer site along with unique molecular identifiers. cDNA synthesis was primed from both the TCR alpha and TCR beta constant segments. Library amplification involved two PCR steps, and the second step added sample barcodes and sequencing adapters. Libraries were sequenced on Illumina HiSeq 2500 (2x100 bp) or NovaSeq (2x150 bp). In the authors' own workflow: MIGEC handled demultiplexing of reads and collapsing into UMI consensus sequences, while MiXCR performed V(D)J alignment. Vaccine-responding clonotypes were defined with edgeR using replicate PBMC samples, requiring FDR below 0.01 and a log2 fold change above 5 up to day 15. CD4 or CD8 identity was assigned to each bulk clonotype according to whether the clonotype was present at higher abundance in the sequenced CD4 repertoire or the sequenced CD8 repertoire. TCRdb took the public reads, trimmed them with fastp at Q25, ran MiXCR for clone calling and kept in-frame beta chains. Identical CDR3 protein sequences are pooled into one entry, listed with their most common genes and DNA. TCRdb's processing, not the authors' own work, is the source of the V and J calls. Counted in this sample were approximately 300,000 distinct CDR3 sequences; 10% to 15% of them appeared once. Of the sample, 0.4% to 0.55% is held by the ten largest clones.

The chain is encoded by TRBV7-2 joined to TRBJ2-1, with 10 middle bases fitting TRBD2. Sample: CD4+ T cells sorted from PBMCs, taken 45 days after the yellow fever booster vaccination. The sequence came from a man younger than 40 who received the YFV17D yellow fever vaccine. Here is the DNA: TGTGCCAGCAGCTCCTCGGGACTAGCGAGAGTTAATGAGCAGTTCTTC. Its protein is CASSSSGLARVNEQFF.